The source of this T cell receptor (beta chain) is a study of somatic mutations in cytotoxic T cells in rheumatoid arthritis. For the study at large: Certain T-cell populations stained with V beta antibodies were FACS-sorted to nearly 100% purity, and V beta1+ cells were TCRB-sequenced.

The investigators isolated CD4+ and CD8+ cells by positive magnetic bead selection and checked their purity by flow cytometry. The protocol was immunoSEQ multiplex PCR, while the TCRdb copy is restricted to in-frame clones and leaves out a portion. Of about 33,000 clones listed, roughly four fifths are singletons. Study observations and caveats: Per patient, the largest CD8+ clone was found to exceed 20% of CD8+ cells in 8 of 65 cases. Only rheumatoid arthritis patients, not healthy controls, showed CD8+ clonality increasing with age.

On this clone: The antigen is not known.

Source material: CD8+ T cells sorted from blood. This clonotype was sampled from a man between 40 and 49 years old in good health.

DNA for the CDR3: TGTGCCAGCAGCGGGGGACTAGCGGGAGGGAGCTCCTACGAGCAGTACTTC. Translated, it gives CASSGGLAGGSSYEQYF. J is TRBJ2-7 and V is TRBV7-2; TRBD2 matches at 16 bases. This CDR3 contains 17 residues. Germline V gene data show CDR1 as SGHTA and CDR2 as FQGNSA. V shed 5 bases, J shed 0 bases, and the junction held 4 bases outside the gene matches.